The 4 T cell receptor beta chains given below trace back to one sample, sequenced in a study of T cell responses to AZD1222 COVID-19 vaccine. The protocol was immunoSEQ multiplex PCR, while the TCRdb copy is restricted to in-frame clones and leaves out a portion. Here the sample spans 70,000 to 95,000 clones, roughly 90% being singletons. The input for sequencing was peripheral blood, taken on day 0 of MenACWY control vaccination. The receptors originated from an adult in good health.

V usage is TRBV7-8 and J usage is TRBJ1-1; D remains ambiguous. CDR1 and CDR2 from the germline V gene are SGHVS and FQNEAQ. The V end lost 2 bases, the J end lost 1 base, and 11 bases lay between the germline ends. CDR3 size: 15 residues. This chain's CDR3 is CASSLRSLGNTEAFF. CDR3 in DNA: TGTGCCAGCAGCTTAAGGTCGCTAGGGAACACTGAAGCTTTCTTT. Looking up the rest from reference TRBV7-8 and TRBJ1-1 gives the full variable domain: GAGVSQSPRYKVAKRGQDVALRCDPISGHVSLFWYQQALGQGPEFLTYFQNEAQLDKSGLPSDRFFAERPEGSVSTLKIQRTQQEDSAVYLCASSLRSLGNTEAFFGQGTRLTVV.

This clone is a singleton in its sample. The rearrangement links TRBV5-1 to TRBJ2-2; 9 bases are a match to TRBD1. Germline CDR1 reads SGHRS; CDR2 reads YFSETQ. V was pared by 4 bases and J by 3 bases, with 7 bases of the junction left unmatched. The CDR3 is 16 residues long. This CDR3 is CASSGGQGRHTGELFF. For the CDR3, the DNA is TGCGCCAGCAGCGGGGGACAGGGAAGGCACACCGGGGAGCTGTTTTTT.

This clone was detected only once. V usage is TRBV27 and J usage is TRBJ2-7; 7 bases align to TRBD2. The CDR3 length is 14 residues. The V and J ends lost 3 bases and 2 bases, in that order; junction bases with no gene match: 4. Germline V lookup: CDR1 MNHEY, CDR2 SMNVEV (reference sequence). CDR3 residues: CASSFASGTYEQYF. The CDR3 coding sequence is TGTGCCAGCAGTTTTGCTAGCGGAACCTACGAGCAGTACTTC.

Points on this clone: At one of its ends the junction is not consistent with the germline gene, which may arise from a read error. The chain couples TRBV24-1 to TRBJ2-7; 7 positions match TRBD1. The CDR3 extends over 12 amino acids. Germline V gives CDR1 KGHDR, CDR2 SFDVKD. CDR3 DNA sequence: TGTGCCACCGGGGACAGCTCCCACGAGCAGTACTTC. The encoded protein is CATGDSSHEQYF.